The sequence of this TCR beta chain was determined in a study of control samples from healthy donors and cancer patients. TCRdb keeps only in-frame clones here, not all; method: immunoSEQ multiplex PCR. The sample lists 170,000 or so clones; 85% to 95% were seen once. CDR3 length equals 16 residues. Per the germline V gene, CDR1 is MNHNS and CDR2 is SASEGT. Trimming at V came to 4 bases and at J to 4 bases, leaving 12 bases not matched to a gene. The rearrangement uses TRBV6-1 and TRBJ1-2; 7 nucleotides match TRBD1. This TCR derives from a woman between 18 and 29 years old in good health. The sample was blood. CDR3 sequence (DNA): TGTGCCAGCAGTGCCCCTAGGGGGCAGGGACGCTATGGCTACACCTTC. This sequence encodes CASSAPRGQGRYGYTF.